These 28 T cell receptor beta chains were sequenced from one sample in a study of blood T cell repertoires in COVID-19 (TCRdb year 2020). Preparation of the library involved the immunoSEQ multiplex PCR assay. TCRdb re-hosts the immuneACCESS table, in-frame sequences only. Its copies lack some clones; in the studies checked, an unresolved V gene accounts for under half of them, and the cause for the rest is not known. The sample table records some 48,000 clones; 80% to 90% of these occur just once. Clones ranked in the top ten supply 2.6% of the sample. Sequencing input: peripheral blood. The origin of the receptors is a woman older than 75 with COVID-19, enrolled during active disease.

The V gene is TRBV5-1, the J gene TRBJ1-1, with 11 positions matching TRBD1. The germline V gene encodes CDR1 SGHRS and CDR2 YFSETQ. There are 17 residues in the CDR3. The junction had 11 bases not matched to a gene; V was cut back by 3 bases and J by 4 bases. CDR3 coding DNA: TGCGCCAGCAGCTCCTCCTTAGGGACAGGGGGTTCCACTGAAGCTTTCTTT. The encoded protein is CASSSSLGTGGSTEAFF.

The CDR3 loop reads CAISWGDEQYF. The DNA for the CDR3 is TGTGCCATCAGTTGGGGCGACGAGCAGTACTTC. V usage is TRBV10-3 and J usage is TRBJ2-7; TRBD1 might be the D (5 bases). V lost 5 bases to trimming and J lost 5 bases, with 7 bases between them. The germline gives CDR1 ENHRY, CDR2 SYGVKD. The CDR3 is made up of 11 amino acids.

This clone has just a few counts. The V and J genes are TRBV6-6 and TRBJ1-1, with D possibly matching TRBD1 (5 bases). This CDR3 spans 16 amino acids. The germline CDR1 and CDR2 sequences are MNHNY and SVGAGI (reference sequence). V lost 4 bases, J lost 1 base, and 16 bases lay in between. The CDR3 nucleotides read TGTGCCAGCAGTTTTGGACACAACATTCCGAACACTGAAGCTTTCTTT. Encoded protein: CASSFGHNIPNTEAFF.

The CDR3 nucleotides read TGTGCCAGCAGAACGGACAGCCGCGAGCAGTACTTC. Protein product: CASRTDSREQYF. The chain links TRBV28 to TRBJ2-7, with D maybe TRBD1 (6 bases). The CDR3 spans 12 residues. V was clipped by 6 bases and J by 6 bases, with 12 bases between them. Germline-derived CDR1 and CDR2 are MDHEN and SYDVKM.

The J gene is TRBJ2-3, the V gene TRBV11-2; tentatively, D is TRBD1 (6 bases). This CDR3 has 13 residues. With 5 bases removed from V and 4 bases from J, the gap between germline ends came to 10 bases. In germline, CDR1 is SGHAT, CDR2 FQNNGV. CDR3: CASSPGVADTQYF. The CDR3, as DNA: TGTGCCAGCAGCCCAGGGGTTGCAGATACGCAGTATTTT. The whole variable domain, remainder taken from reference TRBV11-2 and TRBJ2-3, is EAGVAQSPRYKIIEKRQSVAFWCNPISGHATLYWYQQILGQGPKLLIQFQNNGVVDDSQLPKDRFSAERLKGVDSTLKIQPAKLEDSAVYLCASSPGVADTQYFGPGTRLTVL.

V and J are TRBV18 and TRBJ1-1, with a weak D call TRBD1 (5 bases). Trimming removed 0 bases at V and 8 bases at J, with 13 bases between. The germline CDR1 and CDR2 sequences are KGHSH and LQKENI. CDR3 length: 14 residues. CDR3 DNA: TGTGCCAGCTCACCACCCTGGCGGAAGGGGGAAGCTTTCTTT. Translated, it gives CASSPPWRKGEAFF.

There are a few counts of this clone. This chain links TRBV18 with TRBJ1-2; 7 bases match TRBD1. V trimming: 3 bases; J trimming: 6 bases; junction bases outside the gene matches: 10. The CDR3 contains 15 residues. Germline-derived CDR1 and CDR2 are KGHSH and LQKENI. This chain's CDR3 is CASSPIMEGADGYTF. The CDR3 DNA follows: TGTGCCAGCTCACCTATAATGGAGGGGGCGGATGGCTACACCTTC.

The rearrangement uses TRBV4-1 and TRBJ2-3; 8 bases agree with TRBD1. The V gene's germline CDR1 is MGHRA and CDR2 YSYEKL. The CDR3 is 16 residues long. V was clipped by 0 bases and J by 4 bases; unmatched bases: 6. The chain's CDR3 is CASSQEFQGAADTQYF. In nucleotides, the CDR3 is TGCGCCAGCAGCCAAGAGTTCCAGGGGGCGGCAGATACGCAGTATTTT.

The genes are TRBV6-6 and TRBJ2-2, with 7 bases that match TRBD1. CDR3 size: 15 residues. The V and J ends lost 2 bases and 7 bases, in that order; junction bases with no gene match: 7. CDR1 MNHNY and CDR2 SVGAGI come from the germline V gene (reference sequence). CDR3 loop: CASSYGATGVGELFF. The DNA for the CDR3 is TGTGCCAGCAGTTACGGAGCTACAGGGGTCGGGGAGCTGTTTTTT.

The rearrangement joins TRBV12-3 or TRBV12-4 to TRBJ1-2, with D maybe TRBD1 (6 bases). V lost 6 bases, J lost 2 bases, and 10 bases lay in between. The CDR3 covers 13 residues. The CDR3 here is CASRNQGNYGYTF. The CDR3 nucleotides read TGTGCCAGCAGAAACCAGGGGAACTATGGCTACACCTTC.

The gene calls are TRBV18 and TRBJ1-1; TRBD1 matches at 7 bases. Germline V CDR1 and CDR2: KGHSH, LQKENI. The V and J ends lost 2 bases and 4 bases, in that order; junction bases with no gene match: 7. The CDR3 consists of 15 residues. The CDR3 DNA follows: TGTGCCAGCTCACCATTAACAGGGGTGGGCACTGAAGCTTTCTTT. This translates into CASSPLTGVGTEAFF.

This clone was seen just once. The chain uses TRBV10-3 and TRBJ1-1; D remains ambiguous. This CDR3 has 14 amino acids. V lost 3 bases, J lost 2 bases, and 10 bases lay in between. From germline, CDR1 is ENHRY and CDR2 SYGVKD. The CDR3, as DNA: TGTGCCATCAGTGAAGCGAATCTAAACACTGAAGCTTTCTTT. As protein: CAISEANLNTEAFF.

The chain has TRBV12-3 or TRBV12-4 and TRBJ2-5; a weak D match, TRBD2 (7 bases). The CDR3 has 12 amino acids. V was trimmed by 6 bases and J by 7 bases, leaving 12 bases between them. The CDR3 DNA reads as TGTGCCAGCAGGAAGGGGGAGGGGACCCAGTACTTC. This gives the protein CASRKGEGTQYF.

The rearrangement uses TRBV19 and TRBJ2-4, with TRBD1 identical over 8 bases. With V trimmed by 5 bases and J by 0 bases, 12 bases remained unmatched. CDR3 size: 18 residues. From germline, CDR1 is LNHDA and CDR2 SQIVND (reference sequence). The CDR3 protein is CASSPRTGKLLAKNIQYF. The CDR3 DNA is TGTGCCAGTAGTCCCCGGACAGGGAAACTTCTAGCCAAAAACATTCAGTACTTC. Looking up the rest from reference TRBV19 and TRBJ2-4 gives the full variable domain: DGGITQSPKYLFRKEGQNVTLSCEQNLNHDAMYWYRQDPGQGLRLIYYSQIVNDFQKGDIAEGYSVSREKKESFPLTVTSAQKNPTAFYLCASSPRTGKLLAKNIQYFGAGTRLSVL.

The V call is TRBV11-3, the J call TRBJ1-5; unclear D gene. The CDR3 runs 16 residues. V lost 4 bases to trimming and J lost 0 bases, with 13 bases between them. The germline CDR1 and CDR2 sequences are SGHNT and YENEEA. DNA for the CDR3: TGTGCCAGCAGCTGGACTAGGCGTAATAGCAATCAGCCCCAGCATTTT. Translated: CASSWTRRNSNQPQHF. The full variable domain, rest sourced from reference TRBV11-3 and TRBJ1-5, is EAGVVQSPRYKIIEKKQPVAFWCNPISGHNTLYWYLQNLGQGPELLIRYENEEAVDDSQLPKDRFSAERLKGVDSTLKIQPAELGDSAVYLCASSWTRRNSNQPQHFGDGTRLSIL.

Here the CDR3 reads CASSLDGGNQPQHF. The CDR3 DNA follows: TGCGCCAGCAGCTTGGACGGGGGTAATCAGCCCCAGCATTTT. The chain employs TRBV5-1 and TRBJ1-5; weak D call: TRBD1 (5 bases). The CDR3 spans 14 residues. Looked up from germline, CDR1 is SGHRS and CDR2 is YFSETQ. V lost 0 bases and J lost 4, with 8 bases in between.

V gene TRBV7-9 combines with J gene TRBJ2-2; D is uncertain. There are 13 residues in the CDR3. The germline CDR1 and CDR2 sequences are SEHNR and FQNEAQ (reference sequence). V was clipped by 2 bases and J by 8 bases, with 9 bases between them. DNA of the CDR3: TGTGCCAGCAGCTTAATGGCCAGTGGGGAGCTGTTTTTT. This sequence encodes CASSLMASGELFF.

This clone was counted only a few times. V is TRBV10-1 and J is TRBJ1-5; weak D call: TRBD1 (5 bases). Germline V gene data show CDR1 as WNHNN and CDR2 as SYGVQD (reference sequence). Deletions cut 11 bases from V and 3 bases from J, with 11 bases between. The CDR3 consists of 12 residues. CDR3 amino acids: CAPKGPNQPQHF. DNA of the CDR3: TGCGCCCCTAAGGGGCCCAATCAGCCCCAGCATTTT.

CDR3 residues: CASSLTMGQGPSGANVLTF. CDR3 sequence (DNA): TGTGCCAGCAGCTTAACCATGGGACAGGGGCCCTCTGGGGCCAACGTCCTGACTTTC. V gene TRBV7-9 combines with J gene TRBJ2-6; 10 nucleotides line up with TRBD1. The CDR3 runs to 19 residues. Germline V gives CDR1 SEHNR, CDR2 FQNEAQ (reference sequence). V shed 2 bases, J shed 0 bases, and the junction held 7 bases outside the gene matches.

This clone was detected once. CDR3 bases: TGTGCCACCAGCAGAGCCAAGGGGGCTCTCTATGGCTACACCTTC. Protein: CATSRAKGALYGYTF. This chain connects TRBV15 to TRBJ1-2; 7 bases match TRBD1. After removal of 1 base from V and 4 bases from J, the junction contained 6 bases not matched to a gene. The CDR3 totals 15 residues. CDR1 is LNHNV and CDR2 is YYDKDF in the germline V gene (reference sequence).

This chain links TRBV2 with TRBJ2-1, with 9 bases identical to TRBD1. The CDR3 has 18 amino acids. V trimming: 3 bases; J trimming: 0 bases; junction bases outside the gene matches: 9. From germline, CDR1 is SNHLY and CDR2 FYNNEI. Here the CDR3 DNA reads TGTGCCAGCAGTGATTCCGGGACAGGGCCGAGCTCCTACAATGAGCAGTTCTTC. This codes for CASSDSGTGPSSYNEQFF.

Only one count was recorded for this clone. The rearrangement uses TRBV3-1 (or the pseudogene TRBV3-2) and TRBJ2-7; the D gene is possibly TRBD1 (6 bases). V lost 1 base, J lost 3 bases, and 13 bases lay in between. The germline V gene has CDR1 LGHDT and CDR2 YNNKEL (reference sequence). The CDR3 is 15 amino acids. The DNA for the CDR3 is TGTGCCAGCAGCCAAGCCCTTGGGGGCTTCTACGAGCAGTACTTC. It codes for CASSQALGGFYEQYF.

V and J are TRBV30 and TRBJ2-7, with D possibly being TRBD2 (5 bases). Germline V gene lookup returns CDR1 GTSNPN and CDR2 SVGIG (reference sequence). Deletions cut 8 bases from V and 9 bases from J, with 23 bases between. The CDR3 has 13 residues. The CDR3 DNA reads TGTGCCCTAGAGGACGGACTGAGGTTTGGGCAGTACTTC. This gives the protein CALEDGLRFGQYF. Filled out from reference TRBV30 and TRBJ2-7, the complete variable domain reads SQTIHQWPATLVQPVGSPLSLECTVEGTSNPNLYWYRQAAGRGLQLLFYSVGIGQISSEVPQNLSASRPQDRQFILSSKKLLLSDSGFYLCALEDGLRFGQYFGPGTRLTVT.

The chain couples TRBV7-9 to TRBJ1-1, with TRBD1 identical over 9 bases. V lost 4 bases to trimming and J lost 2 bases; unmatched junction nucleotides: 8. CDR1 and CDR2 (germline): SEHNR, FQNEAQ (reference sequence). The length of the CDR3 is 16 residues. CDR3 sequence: CASSSRGTGRNTEAFF. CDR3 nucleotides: TGTGCCAGCAGCTCCAGGGGGACAGGGAGAAACACTGAAGCTTTCTTT.

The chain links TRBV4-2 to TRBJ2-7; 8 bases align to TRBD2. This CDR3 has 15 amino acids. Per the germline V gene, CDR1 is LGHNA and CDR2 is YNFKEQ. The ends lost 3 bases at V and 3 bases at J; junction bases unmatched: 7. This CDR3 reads CASSQAGGGNYEQYF. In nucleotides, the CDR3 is TGTGCCAGCAGCCAGGCGGGGGGCGGTAACTACGAGCAGTACTTC.

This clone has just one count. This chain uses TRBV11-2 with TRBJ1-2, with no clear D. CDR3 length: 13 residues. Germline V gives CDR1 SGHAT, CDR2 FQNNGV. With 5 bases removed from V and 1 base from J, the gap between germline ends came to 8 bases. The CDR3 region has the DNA TGTGCCAGCAGCCCGACTTTTAACTATGGCTACACCTTC. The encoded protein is CASSPTFNYGYTF.

CDR3 sequence reads: CASSFGGNTDTQYF. Here the CDR3 DNA reads TGTGCCAGCAGCTTTGGCGGGAACACAGATACGCAGTATTTT. The chain carries TRBV7-2 and TRBJ2-3; a weak D match, TRBD2 (6 bases). The CDR3 has 14 residues. CDR1 and CDR2 (germline): SGHTA, FQGNSA. Trimming left V 3 bases short and J 2 bases short, with 9 bases between.

CDR3 bases: TGTGCCAGCAGTTCTCCTAGCGGGGGATACTACGAGCAGTACTTC. It translates to CASSSPSGGYYEQYF. This sequence joins TRBV28 and TRBJ2-7; 10 bases line up with TRBD2. Germline loops: CDR1 MDHEN, CDR2 SYDVKM. CDR3 length: 15 residues. V lost 4 bases and J lost 3; bases outside the gene matches: 6. Full variable domain (remainder filled in from reference TRBV28 and TRBJ2-7): DVKVTQSSRYLVKRTGEKVFLECVQDMDHENMFWYRQDPGLGLRLIYFSYDVKMKEKGDIPEGYSVSREKKERFSLILESASTNQTSMYLCASSSPSGGYYEQYFGPGTRLTVT.